These 20 T cell receptor beta chains were sequenced from one sample in a study of T cell clonality in common variable immunodeficiency. General study results and limits: In common variable immunodeficiency, TCR beta chains reportedly carried fewer deletions and N-nucleotide insertions.

These TCRs' antigens remain unknown. Assay used: immunoSEQ multiplex PCR; TCRdb lists only in-frame clones, some missing. The table lists 25,000 to 35,000 clones, no singletons, with less than 35% in the top ten. Sequences were obtained from peripheral blood mononuclear cells. The source of these receptors is a human donor with common variable immunodeficiency.

Note on this clone: The read terminates 3 residues before the CDR3 end, so the remaining end is supplied by the germline J gene. The chain joins TRBV7-6 to TRBJ2-2; D might be TRBD1 (6 bases). V lost 3 bases, J lost 5 bases, and 13 bases lay in between. CDR3 length: 15 residues. The germline V gene has CDR1 SGHVS and CDR2 FNYEAQ. The sequenced part of the CDR3 DNA is TGTGCCAGCAGCTTGCAGGGGCCGTTTACCGGGGAG. It encodes CASSLQGPFTGE. The whole CDR3 protein reads CASSLQGPFTGELFF. The variable domain in full, with the rest retrieved from reference TRBV7-6 and TRBJ2-2, is GAGVSQSPRYKVTKRGQDVALRCDPISGHVSLYWYRQALGQGPEFLTYFNYEAQQDKSGLPNDRFSAERPEGSISTLTIQRTEQRDSAMYRCASSLQGPFTGELFFGEGSRLTVL.

With respect to this clone: The DNA ends 3 residues before the CDR3 does, and the rest of the CDR3 is filled in from the germline J gene. V is TRBV18 and J is TRBJ1-4, with D possibly TRBD1 on 5 matching bases. Germline V CDR1 and CDR2: KGHSH, LQKENI. This CDR3 contains 14 residues. V shed 3 bases and J shed 8 bases, with 13 bases lying between them. CDR3 protein: CASSPRTPEEKLFF. CDR3 DNA (partial): TGTGCCAGCTCACCCCGGACACCCGAGGAAAAA.

This clone came up many times. The DNA ends 3 residues before the CDR3 does, and the rest of the CDR3 is filled in from the germline J gene. V is TRBV19 and J is TRBJ1-6, with D perhaps TRBD1 (6 bases). V lost 6 bases, J lost 9 bases, and 12 bases lay in between. In germline, CDR1 is LNHDA, CDR2 SQIVND (reference sequence). The CDR3 consists of 13 residues. The DNA read from the CDR3 is TGTGCCAGTAGGCAACAGGGCAGTTCACCC. Translating gives CASRQQGSSP. The CDR3 as a whole reads CASRQQGSSPLHF. The variable domain in full, completed from reference TRBV19 and TRBJ1-6, reads DGGITQSPKYLFRKEGQNVTLSCEQNLNHDAMYWYRQDPGQGLRLIYYSQIVNDFQKGDIAEGYSVSREKKESFPLTVTSAQKNPTAFYLCASRQQGSSPLHFGNGTRLTVT.

There are many counts of this clone. The sequenced fragment ends 3 residues before the CDR3 boundary, so the rest is inferred from the germline J gene. The chain couples TRBV13 to TRBJ2-7, with 9 nucleotides matching TRBD2. The CDR3 extends over 15 amino acids. The junction had 3 bases not matched to a gene; V was cut back by 0 bases and J by 3 bases. From germline, CDR1 is PRHDT and CDR2 FYEKMQ (reference sequence). Partial CDR3 DNA: TGTGCCAGCAGCTTAGGCGCGGGGGGGGTCTACGAG. Residues: CASSLGAGGVYE. The complete CDR3 sequence is CASSLGAGGVYEQYF.

As for this clone: Read data end 3 residues before the CDR3 end; the end is taken from the germline J gene. This chain uses TRBV5-1 with TRBJ1-2; 8 positions agree with TRBD1. Germline V lookup: CDR1 SGHRS, CDR2 YFSETQ. The CDR3 length is 13 residues. Losses at the gene ends were 5 bases for V and 6 bases for J; bases not matched to a gene: 6. CDR3 sequence reads: CASRAKTGDGYTF. The CDR3 DNA, read in part, is TGCGCCAGCAGAGCTAAGACAGGGGATGGC.

As regards this clone: The CDR3 goes on 3 residues after the read ends, and that part is filled in from the germline J gene. The chain couples TRBV5-1 to TRBJ2-3; 7 positions match TRBD2. The germline CDR1 and CDR2 sequences are SGHRS and YFSETQ. Germline trimming cut 0 bases from V and 2 bases from J; bases unmatched to any gene: 3. The CDR3 is 15 amino acids. The part of the CDR3 DNA that was read is TGCGCCAGCAGCTTGGAGCGGGGTGCCACAGATACG. As protein: CASSLERGATDT. The entire CDR3 is CASSLERGATDTQYF. Full variable domain (outside the CDR3, taken from reference TRBV5-1 and TRBJ2-3): KAGVTQTPRYLIKTRGQQVTLSCSPISGHRSVSWYQQTPGQGLQFLFEYFSETQRNKGNFPGRFSGRQFSNSRSEMNVSTLELGDSALYLCASSLERGATDTQYFGPGTRLTVL.

The sample holds many counts of this clone. The read ends 3 residues early relative to the CDR3; the germline J gene fills the gap. The rearrangement joins TRBV2 to TRBJ1-4; TRBD1 is a possible D gene (5 bases). The CDR3 totals 11 residues. Germline V lookup: CDR1 SNHLY, CDR2 FYNNEI. The CDR3 sequence: CASTEGRGLFF. The covered CDR3 bases are TGTGCCAGCACCGAGGGTAGGGGA. Together with reference TRBV2 and TRBJ1-4, the CDR3 gives the full variable domain: EPEVTQTPSHQVTQMGQEVILRCVPISNHLYFYWYRQILGQKVEFLVSFYNNEISEKSEIFDDQFSVERPDGSNFTLKIRSTKLEDSAMYFCASTEGRGLFFGSGTQLSVL.

This clone has at least ten counts. Sequencing ends 3 residues short of the CDR3 end; the germline J gene provides the rest. The chain employs TRBV5-4 and TRBJ1-1; TRBD1 aligns across 7 bases. CDR1 and CDR2 (germline): SGHNT, YYREEE (reference sequence). The CDR3 is 15 amino acids. J gave up 0 bases and V 4 bases, and 6 bases lay outside the gene matches. CDR3 in amino acids: CASSRGQTLNTEAFF. The DNA read from the CDR3 is TGTGCCAGCAGCAGGGGACAGACCTTGAACACTGAA.

About this clone: The CDR3 end is not reached by the read, which stops 3 residues before it; the germline J gene fills it in. The genes are TRBV19 and TRBJ2-2, with 9 bases aligning to TRBD2. The CDR3 is 18 amino acids. The germline gives CDR1 LNHDA, CDR2 SQIVND (reference sequence). Trimming cost V 3 bases and J 4 bases; bases outside gene matches: 12. CDR3 DNA, as far as it was read: TGTGCCAGTAGTATGGGGCTAGCGGGAACGAGGTCCACCGGGGAG. Translated, it gives CASSMGLAGTRSTGE. The whole CDR3 protein reads CASSMGLAGTRSTGELFF.

Only a few counts were recorded for this clone. Coverage ceases 3 residues before the CDR3 finishes, and the germline J gene fills in the end. The rearrangement uses TRBV20-1 and TRBJ2-1, with D maybe TRBD2 (6 bases). Germline V CDR1 and CDR2: DFQATT, SNEGSKA (reference sequence). Trimming removed 3 bases from V and 5 bases from J, with 14 bases in between. This CDR3 comprises 14 residues. Incomplete CDR3 DNA: TGCAGTGCTAGGCGGCGGGGATACAACAATGAG. This gives the protein CSARRRGYNNE. The CDR3 as a whole reads CSARRRGYNNEQFF.

This clone came up many times. The read ends 3 residues before the CDR3 terminus; that terminus is restored from the germline J gene. The genes are TRBV5-1 and TRBJ1-2, with 11 bases matching TRBD1. J was trimmed by 0 bases and V by 4 bases; bases with no gene match: 8. This CDR3 region has 17 residues. Germline loops: CDR1 SGHRS, CDR2 YFSETQ. The CDR3 protein is CASSGGQGATANYGYTF. The CDR3 DNA, read in part, is TGCGCCAGCAGCGGCGGACAGGGGGCTACAGCTAACTATGGC. The full variable domain, with the rest looked up from reference TRBV5-1 and TRBJ1-2, is KAGVTQTPRYLIKTRGQQVTLSCSPISGHRSVSWYQQTPGQGLQFLFEYFSETQRNKGNFPGRFSGRQFSNSRSEMNVSTLELGDSALYLCASSGGQGATANYGYTFGSGTRLTVV.

This clone turned up a few times. The read ends 3 residues shy of where the CDR3 ends; the end is completed using the germline J gene. This chain links TRBV7-9 with TRBJ1-5; D is possibly TRBD1 (5 bases). Germline V gene sequence: CDR1 SEHNR, CDR2 FQNEAQ (reference sequence). V was clipped by 5 bases and J by 7 bases, with 9 bases between them. There are 12 residues in the CDR3. The CDR3 sequence: CASSTGGQPQHF. The DNA read from the CDR3 is TGTGCCAGCAGCACGGGGGGGCAGCCC.

This clone was detected only a few times. The observed sequence ends 3 residues before the CDR3 terminus, with the missing tail filled in from the germline J gene. The chain is built from TRBV7-9 and TRBJ1-1, with 7 bases fitting TRBD1. The CDR3 totals 15 residues. The V gene's germline CDR1 is SEHNR and CDR2 FQNEAQ (reference sequence). Unmatched junction bases numbered 7, after V lost 4 bases and J lost 2 bases. This CDR3 is CASSSRQGVNTEAFF. CDR3 DNA (partial): TGTGCCAGCAGCTCCCGACAGGGAGTTAACACTGAA.

Turning to this clone: Coverage ceases 3 residues before the CDR3 finishes, and the germline J gene fills in the end. The chain recombines TRBV20-1 with TRBJ1-2; D gene ambiguous. The CDR3 loop spans 13 amino acids. The germline V gene has CDR1 DFQATT and CDR2 SNEGSKA (reference sequence). V dropped 6 bases and J dropped 4 bases, with 15 bases sitting between them. CDR3 residues: CSAGRGEIYGYTF. The CDR3 DNA, read in part, is TGCAGTGCCGGGCGGGGAGAAATCTATGGC.

At least ten counts were recorded for this clone. The DNA ends 3 residues before the CDR3 does, and the rest of the CDR3 is filled in from the germline J gene. J is TRBJ2-1 and V is TRBV29-1; D is unclear. This CDR3 region has 12 residues. In germline, CDR1 is SQVTM, CDR2 ANQGSEA. V lost 1 base to trimming and J lost 6 bases, with 7 bases between them. CDR3 region: CSVEALVNEQFF. The sequenced part of the CDR3 DNA is TGCAGCGTTGAAGCCCTTGTCAATGAG.

In its sample, this clone was seen many times. The CDR3 extends 3 residues past the end of the read, so its final part is completed from the germline J gene. The genes are TRBV18 and TRBJ2-5, with 7 bases that match TRBD2. Germline CDR1 and CDR2: KGHSH and LQKENI. The CDR3 has 14 amino acids. V was pared by 0 bases and J by 4 bases, with 2 bases of the junction left unmatched. CDR3 sequence reads: CASSPPTGGETQYF. The part of the CDR3 DNA that was read is TGTGCCAGCTCACCACCGACGGGGGGAGAGACC.

This clone was observed at least ten times. The read ends 3 residues shy of where the CDR3 ends; the end is completed using the germline J gene. The gene calls are TRBV19 and TRBJ1-1; weak D call: TRBD1 (5 bases). Per germline, CDR1 LNHDA and CDR2 SQIVND (reference sequence). CDR3 length: 15 amino acids. V dropped 7 bases and J dropped 1 base, with 16 bases sitting between them. The CDR3 sequence is CASTAEGRRNTEAFF. The covered CDR3 bases are TGTGCCAGTACGGCCGAGGGGCGAAGGAACACTGAA.

This clone was seen at least ten times. The CDR3 end is not reached by the read, which stops 3 residues before it; the germline J gene fills it in. The rearrangement joins TRBV6-1 to TRBJ2-2; D remains unclear. V lost 3 bases, J lost 5 bases, and 7 bases lay in between. This CDR3 region has 13 residues. Germline V lookup: CDR1 MNHNS, CDR2 SASEGT. Partial CDR3 DNA: TGTGCCAGCAGTGAGATAGTAACCGGGGAG. It is translated as CASSEIVTGE. From start to end, the CDR3 is CASSEIVTGELFF.

Comments on this clone: The observed sequence ends 3 residues before the CDR3 terminus, with the missing tail filled in from the germline J gene. The chain couples TRBV6-2 or TRBV6-3 to TRBJ2-4, with 9 bases identical to TRBD1. Per germline, CDR1 MNHEY and CDR2 SVGEGT. The J segment lost 8 bases and the V segment lost 6 bases, leaving 8 bases of the junction unmatched. The CDR3 sequence is 14 residues long. This chain's CDR3 is CASRPTGGWDIQYF. The part of the CDR3 DNA that was read is TGTGCCAGCAGACCCACAGGGGGCTGGGACATT.

On this clone itself: From the germline J gene comes the end of the CDR3, since the read stops 3 residues before it. The V call is TRBV2, the J call TRBJ2-7, with 7 bases aligning to TRBD1. Germline CDR1 and CDR2: SNHLY and FYNNEI. With V trimmed by 6 bases and J by 4 bases, 9 bases remained unmatched. The CDR3 length is 14 residues. The DNA read from the CDR3 is TGTGCCAGCAGCCTCCGACAGGGATGGTACGAG. It is translated as CASSLRQGWYE. The complete CDR3 reads CASSLRQGWYEQYF.